This entry concerns a single T cell receptor beta chain. Its specificity is unknown. This sample stems from a study of CXCR3-negative and CXCR3-positive naive CD8 T cells. Overall study findings and caveats: CXCR3-positive naive cells had TRB CDR3s that were more hydrophobic than CXCR3-negative naive cells had. Sequencing showed both naive subsets with comparably high diversity, and memory CD8+ cells much lower.

5' RACE with UMI labels generated the TRB cDNA libraries. TCRdb reprocessed the 5' RACE reads, keeping one entry per CDR3 protein, no DNA. The sample shows about 150,000 distinct CDR3 sequences, and nearly 0.5% sits with its ten largest clones. With 300,000 cells each, the CD8+ T cell subsets were individually sorted in triplicate. CD45RO-CCR7+CD27+CD95- cells counted as naive CD8+ T cells. Germline CDR1 reads LNHDA; CDR2 reads SQIVND (reference sequence). This CDR3 contains 14 residues. This chain connects TRBV19 to TRBJ2-7; the TRBD2 assignment by TCRdb is unverifiable without DNA. Material for sequencing was naive CXCR3+ CD8+ T cells from blood. The subset denotes: CD45RO-CCR7+CD27+CD95- naive CD8+ T cells expressing CXCR3 (TNR3+). The receptor was isolated from a human donor in good health. Some clones in this sample may be carry-over from other donors' samples. The CDR3 sequence is CASSGNSPVLEQYF.